Listed here are 15 T cell receptor beta chains from one sample, sequenced in a study of blood T cell repertoires in COVID-19. Produced via immunoSEQ multiplex PCR; TCRdb's table is partial and in-frame only. This table has around 57,000 clones, roughly 90% appearing once. Specimen: peripheral blood. The source of these receptors is a man aged 45 to 65 with acute or convalescent COVID-19.

V and J are TRBV27 and TRBJ1-1; TRBD1 matches at 10 bases. Unmatched junction bases numbered 3, after V lost 5 bases and J lost 3 bases. The CDR3 is 14 residues long. Germline V gene data show CDR1 as MNHEY and CDR2 as SMNVEV (reference sequence). The CDR3 spells CASSRQGAYTEAFF. The CDR3 DNA reads as TGTGCCAGCAGTAGACAGGGGGCCTACACTGAAGCTTTCTTT.

V is TRBV11-3 and J is TRBJ2-1; 11 positions agree with TRBD2. The trim removed 5 bases at V and 3 bases at J, leaving 15 bases unmatched. Germline V gives CDR1 SGHNT, CDR2 YENEEA. This CDR3 is built from 19 residues. This chain's CDR3 is CASSGIPTSGSLYYNEQFF. For the CDR3, the DNA is TGTGCCAGCAGCGGTATCCCAACTAGCGGGAGTCTTTACTACAATGAGCAGTTCTTC.

This chain joins TRBV29-1 and TRBJ1-1; weak D call: TRBD1 (5 bases). Looked up from germline, CDR1 is SQVTM and CDR2 is ANQGSEA. The V and J ends lost 6 bases and 1 base respectively, with 12 bases between them. The CDR3 sequence is 13 residues long. The CDR3 reads CSVFGGENTEAFF. The CDR3 DNA follows: TGCAGCGTCTTTGGGGGGGAGAACACTGAAGCTTTCTTT.

The chain links TRBV5-6 to TRBJ2-3; D is perhaps TRBD2 (5 bases). The length of the CDR3 is 14 residues. Germline V gene lookup returns CDR1 SGHDT and CDR2 YYEEEE. V lost 2 bases to trimming and J lost 4 bases, with 11 bases between them. The CDR3 loop is CASSFSGSADTQYF. The CDR3 DNA follows: TGTGCCAGCAGCTTTTCGGGGAGCGCAGATACGCAGTATTTT.

The chain combines TRBV11-2 with TRBJ2-7; possibly TRBD1 for D (6 bases). CDR1 and CDR2 from the germline V gene are SGHAT and FQNNGV. The CDR3 is made up of 13 amino acids. V dropped 9 bases and J dropped 0 bases, with 12 bases sitting between them. For the CDR3, the DNA is TGTGCCAGTAGTGGGGGCAGCTCCTACGAGCAGTACTTC. It yields the protein CASSGGSSYEQYF.

The chain employs TRBV30 and TRBJ1-2; D is perhaps TRBD1 (6 bases). Germline-derived CDR1 and CDR2 are GTSNPN and SVGIG (reference sequence). The CDR3 totals 13 residues. The ends were cut back, 3 bases at V and 8 bases at J, with 16 bases in the middle. This CDR3 reads CAWRLTGMGGYTF. CDR3 coding DNA: TGTGCCTGGAGGTTAACAGGGATGGGGGGCTACACCTTC.

A few counts support this clone. The chain is built from TRBV6-5 and TRBJ1-2; 10 bases fit TRBD1. The germline V gene has CDR1 MNHEY and CDR2 SVGAGI. The CDR3 extends over 15 amino acids. Trimming at V came to 5 bases and at J to 5 bases, leaving 8 bases not matched to a gene. In nucleotides, the CDR3 is TGTGCCAGCAGTCGCTCGGGACAGGGGATTTATGGCTACACCTTC. It is translated as CASSRSGQGIYGYTF.

The chain carries TRBV30 and TRBJ2-7; TRBD2 matches 7 bases. The CDR3 is 12 residues long. The trim removed 0 bases at V and 5 bases at J, leaving 1 base unmatched. Looked up from germline, CDR1 is GTSNPN and CDR2 is SVGIG (reference sequence). In nucleotides, the CDR3 is TGTGCCTGGAGTGTGGGGGGGAACGAGCAGTACTTC. It codes for CAWSVGGNEQYF.

The rearrangement uses TRBV12-5 and TRBJ2-3; D is perhaps TRBD2 (5 bases). This CDR3 has 22 amino acids. CDR1 and CDR2 (germline): LGHNT, FRNRAP. V was shortened by 2 bases and J by 0 bases, with 30 bases between the two germline ends. CDR3 DNA sequence: TGTGCTAGTGGTTTGCGAGACTTATCTCAGATCGGCGGAGGCCCTAGCACAGATACGCAGTATTTT. Amino acids: CASGLRDLSQIGGGPSTDTQYF.

This chain joins TRBV5-6 and TRBJ2-3; 7 bases align to TRBD2. Germline trimming cut 5 bases from V and 4 bases from J; bases unmatched to any gene: 13. There are 16 residues in the CDR3. Per the germline V gene, CDR1 is SGHDT and CDR2 is YYEEEE. The CDR3 reads CASRTELAPVPDTQYF. In DNA form, the CDR3 reads TGTGCCAGCAGGACGGAACTAGCGCCGGTCCCAGATACGCAGTATTTT. Full variable domain (rest looked up from reference TRBV5-6 and TRBJ2-3): DAGVTQSPTHLIKTRGQQVTLRCSPKSGHDTVSWYQQALGQGPQFIFQYYEEEERQRGNFPDRFSGHQFPNYSSELNVNALLLGDSALYLCASRTELAPVPDTQYFGPGTRLTVL.

V and J are TRBV21-1 and TRBJ2-5; the table's D call, TRBD1, has no DNA check behind it. TRBV21-1 is a listed pseudogene. This CDR3 is built from 14 residues. CDR3 loop: CASSKVTGVETQYF. Written as DNA, the CDR3 is TGTGCCAGCAGCAAAGTCACAGGGGTAGAGACCCAGTACTTC.

The chain employs TRBV10-3 and TRBJ1-5; 9 positions agree with TRBD1. From germline, CDR1 is ENHRY and CDR2 SYGVKD. CDR3 length equals 13 residues. V lost 7 bases, J lost 7 bases, and 5 bases stayed unmatched. This chain's CDR3 is CAIKGQGEQPQHF. The CDR3 region has the DNA TGTGCCATCAAGGGACAGGGTGAACAGCCCCAGCATTTT.

The chain carries TRBV18 and TRBJ2-7; 12 nucleotides match TRBD1. V lost 4 bases, J lost 2 bases, and 9 bases stayed unmatched. The CDR3 is 17 residues long. Germline V gene lookup returns CDR1 KGHSH and CDR2 LQKENI. The CDR3, as DNA: TGTGCCAGCTCACAAAAAACCGGGACAGGGGGCCCCTACGAGCAGTACTTC. Translation gives CASSQKTGTGGPYEQYF.

This chain uses TRBV24-1 with TRBJ2-5; the D gene is possibly TRBD1 (5 bases). This CDR3 spans 16 amino acids. CDR1 and CDR2 (germline): KGHDR, SFDVKD. The germline V and J ends were trimmed by 0 bases and 1 base, with 11 bases remaining between them. CDR3 amino acids: CATSDLSFDSQETQYF. CDR3 DNA: TGTGCCACCAGTGATTTGTCGTTCGACAGCCAAGAGACCCAGTACTTC.

The chain is built from TRBV18 and TRBJ1-3; a weak D match, TRBD1 (5 bases). CDR1 KGHSH and CDR2 LQKENI come from the germline V gene. CDR3 size: 16 residues. Trimming cost V 3 bases and J 0 bases, with 12 bases left between them. The CDR3 here is CASSPGAGHSGNTIYF. CDR3 in DNA: TGTGCCAGCTCACCTGGAGCGGGGCACTCTGGAAACACCATATATTTT.